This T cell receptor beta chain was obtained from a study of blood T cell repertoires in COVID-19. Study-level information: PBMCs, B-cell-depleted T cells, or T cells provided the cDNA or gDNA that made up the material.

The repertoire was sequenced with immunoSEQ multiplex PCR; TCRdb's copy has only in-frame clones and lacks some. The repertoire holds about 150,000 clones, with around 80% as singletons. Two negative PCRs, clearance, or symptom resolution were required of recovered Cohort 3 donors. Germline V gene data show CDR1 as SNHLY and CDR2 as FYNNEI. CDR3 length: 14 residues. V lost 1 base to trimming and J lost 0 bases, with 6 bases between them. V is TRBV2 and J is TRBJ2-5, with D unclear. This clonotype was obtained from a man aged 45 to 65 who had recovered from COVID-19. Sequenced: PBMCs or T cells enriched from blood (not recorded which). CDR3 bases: TGTGCCAGCAGTGAAGACAGATACCAAGAGACCCAGTACTTC. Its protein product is CASSEDRYQETQYF.